Following are 24 T cell receptor beta chains from one sample sequenced in a study of blood T cells in healthy people across ages (dated by TCRdb to about 2015). Library prep was done by 5' RACE. Sequencing instrument: Illumina HiSeq 2500. The second PCR ran for roughly 7 to 12 cycles and used a J-beta primer mix along with a sample-barcoded 5' primer. TCRdb reprocessed the public reads (quality trimming at Q25 with fastp, clone calling with MiXCR) and kept in-frame beta chains. Identical CDR3 protein sequences are pooled into one entry, listed with their most common genes and DNA. Counted in this sample were some 1.4 million distinct CDR3 sequences; around two fifths of them appeared once. The leading ten clones occupy 7.9% of the sample. The sample was blood. All receptors come from a woman under 30 in good health.

This clonotype was counted a few times. The chain employs TRBV5-1 and TRBJ1-2; TRBD1 matches 7 bases. The CDR3 spans 17 residues. The germline V gene has CDR1 SGHRS and CDR2 YFSETQ. V dropped 1 base and J dropped 6; count of bases not matched to a gene: 15. CDR3 sequence (DNA): TGCGCCAGCAGCTTGTGGGGCGGGCGAGAGGGGGCGAATGGCTACACCTTC. Translating it yields CASSLWGGREGANGYTF.

The chain uses TRBV28 and TRBJ2-3, with 9 bases aligning to TRBD1. CDR1 and CDR2 (germline): MDHEN, SYDVKM. CDR3 size: 14 residues. J was trimmed by 4 bases and V by 6 bases; bases with no gene match: 5. The CDR3 region has the DNA TGTGCCAGCAGGGACAGGGGAGGGGCAGATACGCAGTATTTT. Translated: CASRDRGGADTQYF.

J is TRBJ1-6 and V is TRBV4-1; D remains ambiguous. Germline CDR1 is MGHRA and CDR2 is YSYEKL. The CDR3 loop spans 15 amino acids. V dropped 8 bases and J dropped 0 bases, with 11 bases sitting between them. CDR3 sequence: CASQEVGSYNSPLHF. DNA for the CDR3: TGCGCCAGCCAAGAAGTAGGCTCCTATAATTCACCCCTCCACTTT.

CDR3 DNA sequence: TGTGCCAGCAGTTACCGCCCGTGGACAGGGATGGGATCGAACACTGAAGCTTTCTTT. Translating it yields CASSYRPWTGMGSNTEAFF. The V gene is TRBV6-5, the J gene TRBJ1-1, with TRBD1 matching 8 bases. CDR3 length: 19 amino acids. Germline CDR1 and CDR2: MNHEY and SVGAGI. Germline trimming cut 2 bases from V and 1 base from J; bases unmatched to any gene: 15.

The chain links TRBV5-1 to TRBJ2-7; possible D gene TRBD1, 6 bases. V lost 3 bases and J lost 5, with 15 bases in between. The CDR3 runs to 14 residues. The germline gives CDR1 SGHRS, CDR2 YFSETQ. This chain's CDR3 is CASSYGTYLDEQYF. CDR3 in DNA: TGCGCCAGCAGCTACGGGACATACCTCGACGAGCAGTACTTC.

The chain has TRBV5-1 and TRBJ2-7, with 7 nucleotides matching TRBD2. Losses at the gene ends were 1 base for V and 7 bases for J; bases not matched to a gene: 17. CDR1 is SGHRS, CDR2 YFSETQ, per germline. The CDR3 consists of 17 residues. In DNA, the CDR3 is TGCGCCAGCAGCTTGCCCGGAGGCAGGGCGGGAGACAATGAGCAGTACTTC. Translating gives CASSLPGGRAGDNEQYF. Supplemented by reference TRBV5-1 and TRBJ2-7, the full variable domain reads KAGVTQTPRYLIKTRGQQVTLSCSPISGHRSVSWYQQTPGQGLQFLFEYFSETQRNKGNFPGRFSGRQFSNSRSEMNVSTLELGDSALYLCASSLPGGRAGDNEQYFGPGTRLTVT.

The rearrangement joins TRBV20-1 to TRBJ2-1, with no clear D. The CDR3 runs 16 residues. The germline V gene encodes CDR1 DFQATT and CDR2 SNEGSKA (reference sequence). Trimming took 0 bases from V and 8 from J, leaving 20 bases between them. Here the CDR3 DNA reads TGCAGTGCTAGAGATGACAAGCGAGGTAGGGCCTATGAGCAGTTCTTC. This encodes CSARDDKRGRAYEQFF.

V and J are TRBV2 and TRBJ1-2; D not resolved. V was trimmed by 7 bases and J by 4 bases, leaving 16 bases between them. CDR1 and CDR2 from the germline V gene are SNHLY and FYNNEI. This CDR3 contains 14 residues. The CDR3 DNA sequence: TGTGCCAGCAAACCCGGGTGGCAGATCTATGGCTACACCTTC. Translated: CASKPGWQIYGYTF.

The chain joins TRBV20-1 to TRBJ2-2, with TRBD2 matching 15 bases. The V segment lost 4 bases and the J segment 0 bases; nucleotides outside the gene matches: 3. Per the germline V gene, CDR1 is DFQATT and CDR2 is SNEGSKA (reference sequence). CDR3 length equals 17 residues. CDR3: CSAKGLAGGANTGELFF. The CDR3 DNA sequence: TGCAGTGCTAAGGGACTAGCGGGGGGCGCGAACACCGGGGAGCTGTTTTTT.

The chain employs TRBV2 and TRBJ1-5; 9 bases agree with TRBD1. The V and J ends lost 8 bases and 5 bases, in that order; junction bases with no gene match: 4. Germline CDR1 and CDR2: SNHLY and FYNNEI. This CDR3 comprises 13 residues. The CDR3 region is CASGQGQDQPQHF. CDR3 coding DNA: TGTGCCAGCGGACAGGGGCAGGATCAGCCCCAGCATTTT.

This chain joins TRBV20-1 and TRBJ2-5, with D possibly matching TRBD2 (6 bases). Trimming cost V 0 bases and J 5 bases, with 19 bases left between them. Germline CDR1 is DFQATT and CDR2 is SNEGSKA (reference sequence). The CDR3 runs 16 residues. CDR3 residues: CSARDGVARDRETQYF. The CDR3 nucleotides read TGCAGTGCTAGAGATGGGGTCGCGCGGGATAGGGAGACCCAGTACTTC.

This clonotype turned up a few times. The chain has TRBV7-9 and TRBJ2-1; TRBD2 is a possible D gene (6 bases). The J call may be in error: the DNA end matches TRBJ2-7 better. CDR1 and CDR2 (germline): SEHNR, FQNEAQ (reference sequence). The CDR3 contains 16 residues. The CDR3 sequence: CASRTPLAHTYNEQYF. The CDR3 bases are TGTGCCAGCAGGACCCCTCTAGCGCATACCTACAATGAGCAGTACTTC.

This clonotype came up once. This sequence joins TRBV6-1 and TRBJ2-7; D is unresolved. The CDR3 runs to 14 residues. Germline CDR1 reads MNHNS; CDR2 reads SASEGT. V was trimmed by 6 bases and J by 4 bases, leaving 16 bases between them. The CDR3 sequence: CASSLVPAGYEQYF. CDR3 DNA sequence: TGTGCCAGCAGCTTGGTTCCAGCCGGTTACGAGCAGTACTTC.

The V gene is TRBV12-3 or TRBV12-4, the J gene TRBJ1-1; D is unresolved. The CDR3 loop spans 17 amino acids. Trimming took off 2 bases at V and 1 base at J, with 17 bases between the two ends. CDR3 DNA: TGTGCCAGCAGTTTACTATTTTTCCGGGGTTCGAACACTGAAGCTTTCTTT. Its translation: CASSLLFFRGSNTEAFF.

This clonotype was seen a handful of times. The rearrangement uses TRBV27 and TRBJ2-1; D may correspond to TRBD1 or TRBD2 (6 bases each). The length of the CDR3 is 16 residues. V shed 7 bases and J shed 4 bases, with 20 bases lying between them. Germline V CDR1 and CDR2: MNHEY, SMNVEV (reference sequence). The chain's CDR3 is CASKSRNREVYNEQFF. The CDR3 DNA follows: TGTGCCAGCAAGTCAAGAAACAGGGAGGTATACAATGAGCAGTTCTTC.

This clonotype was observed a handful of times. The chain recombines TRBV10-3 with TRBJ2-7; 12 bases agree with TRBD2. This CDR3 region has 15 residues. The germline CDR1 and CDR2 sequences are ENHRY and SYGVKD. With 0 bases clipped from V and 5 bases from J, the junction kept 2 bases outside the gene matches. The CDR3 protein is CAISESTSGSDEQYF. As DNA, the CDR3 is TGTGCCATCAGTGAGTCGACTAGCGGGAGCGACGAGCAGTACTTC.

The J gene is TRBJ1-1, the V gene TRBV20-1; possible D gene TRBD1, 5 bases. V gave up 5 bases and J gave up 5 bases, with 21 bases separating them. This CDR3 is built from 15 residues. Germline CDR1 and CDR2: DFQATT and SNEGSKA (reference sequence). DNA for the CDR3: TGCAGTGCTTCGCGGACATTAACATTCTCTACTGAAGCTTTCTTT. Translation gives CSASRTLTFSTEAFF.

This clonotype has at least ten counts. The V and J genes are TRBV14 and TRBJ2-1; TRBD2 might be the D (5 bases). The CDR3 extends over 14 amino acids. V lost 5 bases to trimming and J lost 6 bases, with 14 bases between them. Germline lookup yields CDR1 SGHDN and CDR2 FVKESK. The CDR3 DNA reads as TGTGCCAGCAGCTTAGGACTGGGCATCAATGAGCAGTTCTTC. Protein sequence: CASSLGLGINEQFF.

This chain links TRBV21-1 with TRBJ2-7; the tabulated D call, TRBD2, remains unverified against the DNA. TRBV21-1 is a pseudogene. The length of the CDR3 is 15 residues. CDR3 sequence reads: CASSRPGLASYEQYF. Here the CDR3 DNA reads TGTGCCAGCAGCAGGCCGGGACTAGCCTCCTACGAGCAGTACTTC.

The chain joins TRBV12-3 or TRBV12-4 to TRBJ2-1; 7 bases map to TRBD2. J gave up 2 bases and V 7 bases, and 5 bases lay outside the gene matches. This CDR3 has 14 amino acids. As DNA, the CDR3 is TGTGCCAGCACTCCCGGGACTACCTACAATGAGCAGTTCTTC. This translates into CASTPGTTYNEQFF.

The genes are TRBV12-3 or TRBV12-4 and TRBJ1-2; D not certain. CDR3 size: 15 residues. The ends were cut back, 5 bases at V and 8 bases at J, with 21 bases in the middle. The CDR3 DNA reads as TGTGCCAGCAGTCCCCCGCCAGGTTTATTCGGGGGCTACACCTTC. It yields the protein CASSPPPGLFGGYTF.

This rearrangement joins TRBV6-5 to TRBJ1-2; 10 bases are shared with TRBD1. The CDR3 covers 15 residues. CDR1 is MNHEY and CDR2 is SVGAGI in the germline V gene. V dropped 4 bases and J dropped 5; count of bases not matched to a gene: 7. As DNA, the CDR3 is TGTGCCAGCAGTTTAACCGGGACAGGGGATTATGGCTACACCTTC. This codes for CASSLTGTGDYGYTF.

The chain carries TRBV3-1 and TRBJ1-2, with 8 bases that match TRBD1. The CDR3 is made up of 17 amino acids. Germline CDR1 and CDR2: LGHDT and YNNKEL (reference sequence). J gave up 0 bases and V 4 bases, and 10 bases lay outside the gene matches. CDR3 residues: CASSPWTGLGANYGYTF. In nucleotides, the CDR3 is TGTGCCAGCAGCCCGTGGACAGGGCTAGGGGCTAACTATGGCTACACCTTC.

This clonotype appeared many times. CDR3 amino acids: CASSFNQEPQYF. In DNA form, the CDR3 reads TGTGCCAGCAGCTTCAATCAGGAGCCACAGTACTTC. This chain connects TRBV7-2 to TRBJ2-7; D uncertain. The CDR3 loop spans 12 amino acids. Germline values: CDR1 SGHTA, CDR2 FQGNSA. Trimming removed 3 bases from V and 10 bases from J, with 13 bases in between.